This record looks at one TCR beta chain sequence and its context. Germline lookup yields CDR1 MNHEY and CDR2 SVGAGI. The germline V and J ends were trimmed by 0 bases and 12 bases, with 9 bases remaining between them. The CDR3 runs to 12 residues. This specimen belongs to a study of T cell responses to AZD1222 COVID-19 vaccine. This table comes from immunoSEQ multiplex PCR, and its TCRdb copy is limited to in-frame clones, with some not included. Among some 79,000 clones listed, around three quarters were seen once. This receptor was identified in an adult who received the AZD1222 COVID-19 vaccine. Sequencing used peripheral blood, obtained 28 days after the second AZD1222 dose. The rearrangement links TRBV6-5 to TRBJ1-5, with D unresolved. This CDR3 reads CASSYSEGYQHF. The CDR3 DNA sequence: TGTGCCAGCAGTTACTCGGAAGGGTACCAGCATTTT.